The rows below give T cell receptor beta chains drawn from one sample of a study of tumor-infiltrating lymphocytes in primary liver carcinoma. TCRdb redid the calling of the multiplex PCR reads with MiXCR, one entry per CDR3 protein. Seen here are some 180,000 distinct CDR3 sequences, less than 65% observed once, and the top ten hold 72%. Sample: peripheral blood. These receptors were collected from a man aged 35-49 years with primary liver carcinoma and hepatitis B virus infection. CDR3s include the opening cysteine and the closing phenylalanine or tryptophan. Fields, in order: clone size, V gene, D gene, J gene, CDR3 DNA, CDR3 protein. A D gene is named only where the DNA matches it firmly. Clone sizes are given selectively: once, few, many, or a class where the clone is expanded.

clone size: -
V gene: TRBV24-1
D gene: TRBD1
J gene: TRBJ2-3
CDR3 DNA: TGTGCCACCCAGGGCGCAGGACAGGGCGTCGATACGCAGTATTTT
CDR3 protein: CATQGAGQGVDTQYF

clone size: -
V gene: TRBV12-3/TRBV12-4
D gene: -
J gene: TRBJ1-5
CDR3 DNA: TGTGCCAGTACCGGGACAAAGGATCAGCCCCAGCATTTT
CDR3 protein: CASTGTKDQPQHF

clone size: many
V gene: TRBV11-2
D gene: TRBD2
J gene: TRBJ2-7
CDR3 DNA: TGTGCCAGCAGCGCCACTAGCGGGAGTATCTACGAGCAGTACTTC
CDR3 protein: CASSATSGSIYEQYF

clone size: -
V gene: TRBV6-6
D gene: -
J gene: TRBJ2-5
CDR3 DNA: TGTGCCAGCAGTTACGGCTATCGAGAGACCCAGTACTTC
CDR3 protein: CASSYGYRETQYF

clone size: -
V gene: TRBV5-1
D gene: -
J gene: TRBJ2-3
CDR3 DNA: TGCGCCAGCAGCTTGTCTACGGCCACTAGAGGACCAGATACGCAGTATTTT
CDR3 protein: CASSLSTATRGPDTQYF

clone size: -
V gene: TRBV29-1
D gene: -
J gene: TRBJ2-3
CDR3 DNA: TGCAGCGTTGAGGACATGGGGCGAGATACGCAGTATTTT
CDR3 protein: CSVEDMGRDTQYF

clone size: few
V gene: TRBV4-1
D gene: TRBD1
J gene: TRBJ2-3
CDR3 DNA: TGCGCCAGCAGCCAGGAAGGGACAGGGAATCCTCAGGGTACGCAGTATTTT
CDR3 protein: CASSQEGTGNPQGTQYF

clone size: few
V gene: TRBV24-1
D gene: TRBD2
J gene: TRBJ2-1
CDR3 DNA: TGTGCCACCAGTGATTTCAGCGGGAGGGCCTCTGAGCAGTTCTTC
CDR3 protein: CATSDFSGRASEQFF

clone size: -
V gene: TRBV12-3/TRBV12-4
D gene: -
J gene: TRBJ2-5
CDR3 DNA: TGTGCCAGCAGTTCCCCGGGCGGCCGGGTTAGTGGGACCCAGTACTTC
CDR3 protein: CASSSPGGRVSGTQYF

clone size: few
V gene: TRBV6-5
D gene: TRBD1
J gene: TRBJ2-7
CDR3 DNA: TGTGCCAGCAGTGACGAGGGACAGGGAGTCAACGAGCAGTACTTC
CDR3 protein: CASSDEGQGVNEQYF

clone size: few
V gene: TRBV12-3/TRBV12-4
D gene: TRBD1
J gene: TRBJ1-6
CDR3 DNA: TGTGCCAGCAGCACGAACAGGGGATATACGCATTCACCCCTCCACTTT
CDR3 protein: CASSTNRGYTHSPLHF

clone size: -
V gene: TRBV28
D gene: TRBD1
J gene: TRBJ2-5
CDR3 DNA: TGTGCCAGCAGTTTAGTGTGGGGTGGCCCCCATGCCCCGAGACAGGGAACACACCAAGAGACCCAGTACTTC
CDR3 protein: CASSLVWGGPHAPRQGTHQETQYF

clone size: -
V gene: TRBV5-4
D gene: TRBD2
J gene: TRBJ2-1
CDR3 DNA: TGTGCCAGCAGCCCGGGATTAGCGGGAGGGCGTTTCGATGAGCAGTTCTTC
CDR3 protein: CASSPGLAGGRFDEQFF

clone size: many
V gene: TRBV29-1
D gene: -
J gene: TRBJ2-5
CDR3 DNA: TGCAGCGTTGAATATGTGGGCAGCCAAGAGACCCAGTACTTC
CDR3 protein: CSVEYVGSQETQYF

clone size: -
V gene: TRBV29-1
D gene: -
J gene: TRBJ2-3
CDR3 DNA: TGCACCGAGGTGGAGGGGGCTGCAGATACGCAGTATTTT
CDR3 protein: CTEVEGAADTQYF

clone size: -
V gene: TRBV10-3
D gene: TRBD1
J gene: TRBJ1-4
CDR3 DNA: TGTGCCATCAGTGACCCGGGACAGGGTAATGAAAAACTGTTTTTT
CDR3 protein: CAISDPGQGNEKLFF

clone size: -
V gene: TRBV4-1
D gene: TRBD2
J gene: TRBJ2-3
CDR3 DNA: TGCGCCAGCAGCCTGAGGGAGGGGACCACAGATACGCAGTATTTT
CDR3 protein: CASSLREGTTDTQYF

clone size: -
V gene: TRBV4-2
D gene: -
J gene: TRBJ2-1
CDR3 DNA: TGTGCCAGCAGCCAAGCACGGGATGAGCAGTTCTTC
CDR3 protein: CASSQARDEQFF

clone size: -
V gene: TRBV12-3/TRBV12-4
D gene: TRBD1
J gene: TRBJ2-5
CDR3 DNA: TGTGCCAGCAGCCCTGGGGGACAGGGCGGTAGAGAGACCCAGTACTTC
CDR3 protein: CASSPGGQGGRETQYF

clone size: -
V gene: TRBV6-5
D gene: -
J gene: TRBJ1-2
CDR3 DNA: TGTGCCAGCAGTTGGGCCGGACAAGGCTATGGCTACACCTTC
CDR3 protein: CASSWAGQGYGYTF

clone size: many
V gene: TRBV29-1
D gene: TRBD1
J gene: TRBJ1-2
CDR3 DNA: TGCAGCGTTGAGACAGGGGGATATGGCTACACCTTC
CDR3 protein: CSVETGGYGYTF

clone size: once
V gene: TRBV10-3
D gene: -
J gene: TRBJ1-1
CDR3 DNA: TGTGCCATCTGTGATCTTACTCTTACAGAAAGCTTCATGAACACTGAAGCTTTCTTT
CDR3 protein: CAICDLTLTESFMNTEAFF

clone size: few
V gene: TRBV4-1
D gene: TRBD2
J gene: TRBJ2-1
CDR3 DNA: TGCGCCAGCAGCCGTACTAGCGGGCCTAATGAGCAGTTCTTC
CDR3 protein: CASSRTSGPNEQFF

clone size: -
V gene: TRBV28
D gene: -
J gene: TRBJ1-5
CDR3 DNA: TGTGCCAGCAGTCCTGGAGGTAGCCGGCCCCAGCATTTT
CDR3 protein: CASSPGGSRPQHF

clone size: -
V gene: TRBV4-1
D gene: TRBD2
J gene: TRBJ2-3
CDR3 DNA: TGCGCCAGCAGCCAAACTAGCGGGGATGGACGAGATACGCAGTATTTT
CDR3 protein: CASSQTSGDGRDTQYF

clone size: many
V gene: TRBV11-2
D gene: TRBD2
J gene: TRBJ2-7
CDR3 DNA: TGTGCCAGCAGCTTAGGGGTTCTCGGGAGGACCTCCTACGAGCAGTACTTC
CDR3 protein: CASSLGVLGRTSYEQYF

clone size: -
V gene: TRBV6-1
D gene: TRBD2
J gene: TRBJ2-3
CDR3 DNA: TGTGCCAGCAGCGAATCAGCTAGCGGGCCGTATAACACAGACACGCAGTATTTT
CDR3 protein: CASSESASGPYNTDTQYF

clone size: few
V gene: TRBV21-1
D gene: -
J gene: TRBJ2-7
CDR3 DNA: TGTGCCAGCAGCTCGAACGGGACAAGGGACGCCTACTGCGAGCAGTACTTC
CDR3 protein: CASSSNGTRDAYCEQYF

clone size: -
V gene: TRBV11-2
D gene: -
J gene: TRBJ1-5
CDR3 DNA: TGTGCCAGCAGCTTAGATTTTAGCGGTGGTCGACCCCAGCATTTT
CDR3 protein: CASSLDFSGGRPQHF

clone size: -
V gene: TRBV11-2
D gene: -
J gene: TRBJ1-2
CDR3 DNA: TGTGCCAGCAGCTCCTCCGATGGGAACTATGGCTACACCTTC
CDR3 protein: CASSSSDGNYGYTF

clone size: once
V gene: TRBV6-1
D gene: TRBD2
J gene: TRBJ2-3
CDR3 DNA: TGTGCCAGCAGTTGGACTAGCGGGACAGATACGCAGTATTTT
CDR3 protein: CASSWTSGTDTQYF

clone size: many
V gene: TRBV14
D gene: -
J gene: TRBJ2-7
CDR3 DNA: TGTGCCAGCAGCTCCAGATACGAGCAGTACTTC
CDR3 protein: CASSSRYEQYF

clone size: -
V gene: TRBV7-8
D gene: -
J gene: TRBJ2-7
CDR3 DNA: TGTGCCAGCAGCTTCCTTAGCTGGAGGGCCGGGTACGAGCAGTACTTC
CDR3 protein: CASSFLSWRAGYEQYF

clone size: once
V gene: TRBV12-3/TRBV12-4
D gene: -
J gene: TRBJ2-5
CDR3 DNA: TGTGCCAGCAGTTTTCCTATGGAGCAAGAGACCCAGTACTTC
CDR3 protein: CASSFPMEQETQYF

clone size: -
V gene: TRBV7-9
D gene: -
J gene: TRBJ1-5
CDR3 DNA: TGTGCCAGCAGCGGGGGCAGCAATCAGCCCCAGCATTTT
CDR3 protein: CASSGGSNQPQHF

clone size: few
V gene: TRBV29-1
D gene: -
J gene: TRBJ1-2
CDR3 DNA: TGCAGCGTTGAACTCGGACGGACCTATGGCTACACCTTC
CDR3 protein: CSVELGRTYGYTF

clone size: -
V gene: TRBV11-2
D gene: TRBD1
J gene: TRBJ2-5
CDR3 DNA: TGTGCCAACAGCACCGGGACAGAAGAGACCCAGTACTTC
CDR3 protein: CANSTGTEETQYF

clone size: -
V gene: TRBV6-5
D gene: -
J gene: TRBJ2-7
CDR3 DNA: TGTGCCAGCAGTTACTCCCCCAGGTCGAGCTCCTACAATGAGCAGTACTTC
CDR3 protein: CASSYSPRSSSYNEQYF

clone size: -
V gene: TRBV7-9
D gene: -
J gene: TRBJ2-1
CDR3 DNA: TGTGCCAGCAGCCTAGCCAGTACAGGCAGCAATGAGCAGTTCTTC
CDR3 protein: CASSLASTGSNEQFF

clone size: -
V gene: TRBV11-2
D gene: -
J gene: TRBJ2-7
CDR3 DNA: TGTGCCAGCGGCTACGACGGGGAGCAGTACTTC
CDR3 protein: CASGYDGEQYF

clone size: -
V gene: TRBV29-1
D gene: TRBD2
J gene: TRBJ2-7
CDR3 DNA: TGCAGCGTCGAAGGTGGTCTCGGAGCGGGATATTTACGCGAGCAGTACTTC
CDR3 protein: CSVEGGLGAGYLREQYF

clone size: -
V gene: TRBV2
D gene: TRBD2
J gene: TRBJ2-3
CDR3 DNA: TGTGCCAGCAGTGGCGGGAGCGATACGCAGTATTTT
CDR3 protein: CASSGGSDTQYF

clone size: few
V gene: TRBV12-1
D gene: -
J gene: TRBJ2-3
CDR3 DNA: TGTGCCAGCAGCGAGACTAGCGGAGATACGCAGTATTTT
CDR3 protein: CASSETSGDTQYF

clone size: few
V gene: TRBV7-9
D gene: -
J gene: TRBJ2-1
CDR3 DNA: TGTGCCAGCAGTGACAGTTTATCCGAAAACAATGAGCAGTTCTTC
CDR3 protein: CASSDSLSENNEQFF

clone size: -
V gene: TRBV11-2
D gene: -
J gene: TRBJ2-1
CDR3 DNA: TGTACCAGCAGCTTAGAAACAGAGCAGTTCTTC
CDR3 protein: CTSSLETEQFF

clone size: -
V gene: TRBV29-1
D gene: -
J gene: TRBJ2-4
CDR3 DNA: TGCAGCGCACTGACAGAGACAGTGATTCAGTACTTC
CDR3 protein: CSALTETVIQYF

clone size: many
V gene: TRBV11-2
D gene: -
J gene: TRBJ2-7
CDR3 DNA: TGTGCCAGCAGCTTAGATCTGGACGGCCACAACGAGCAGTACTTC
CDR3 protein: CASSLDLDGHNEQYF

clone size: -
V gene: TRBV29-1
D gene: TRBD2
J gene: TRBJ2-2
CDR3 DNA: TGCAGCGTTGGAAGGCGGGAGCGGGTCGGGGAGCTGTTTTTT
CDR3 protein: CSVGRRERVGELFF

clone size: -
V gene: TRBV6-2/TRBV6-3
D gene: -
J gene: TRBJ2-2
CDR3 DNA: TGTGCCAGGAGCAGGACCGGGGAGCTGTTTTTT
CDR3 protein: CARSRTGELFF

clone size: few
V gene: TRBV5-4
D gene: TRBD1
J gene: TRBJ2-3
CDR3 DNA: TGTGCCACCGGGGACAGGGCTACAGATACGCAGTATTTT
CDR3 protein: CATGDRATDTQYF

clone size: few
V gene: TRBV10-3
D gene: -
J gene: TRBJ2-2
CDR3 DNA: TGTGCCATCAGTGAAGGGGCAGACACCGGGGAGCTGTTTTTT
CDR3 protein: CAISEGADTGELFF

clone size: -
V gene: TRBV29-1
D gene: -
J gene: TRBJ1-1
CDR3 DNA: TGCAGCGTTGAGGCAGGGAGCTCGAACACTGAAGCTTTCTTT
CDR3 protein: CSVEAGSSNTEAFF

clone size: -
V gene: TRBV11-3
D gene: -
J gene: TRBJ2-1
CDR3 DNA: TGTGCCAGCAGCCCCCCCCCCGGGTACGAGCAGTTCTTC
CDR3 protein: CASSPPPGYEQFF

clone size: -
V gene: TRBV10-2
D gene: TRBD1
J gene: TRBJ1-3
CDR3 DNA: TGCGCCAGCAGTGCCCTGACAGGGGTGGTGGACACCATATATTTT
CDR3 protein: CASSALTGVVDTIYF

clone size: few
V gene: TRBV6-6
D gene: -
J gene: TRBJ2-1
CDR3 DNA: TGTGCCAGCAGTTACTCAGTACAGAGGACCAATGAGCAGTTCTTC
CDR3 protein: CASSYSVQRTNEQFF

clone size: many
V gene: TRBV29-1
D gene: TRBD1
J gene: TRBJ2-3
CDR3 DNA: TGCAGCGTTGGCCAAGGGGGCGGTAGGGATACGCAGTATTTT
CDR3 protein: CSVGQGGGRDTQYF

clone size: -
V gene: TRBV4-1
D gene: -
J gene: TRBJ2-5
CDR3 DNA: TGCGTCAGCAGCCACACGACACGTGGGGAAGTAGAGACCCAGTACTTC
CDR3 protein: CVSSHTTRGEVETQYF

clone size: -
V gene: TRBV11-2
D gene: -
J gene: TRBJ1-1
CDR3 DNA: TGTGCCAGCAGCTTCAAGGGGAACACTGAGGCTTCCTTT
CDR3 protein: CASSFKGNTEASF

clone size: few
V gene: TRBV12-3/TRBV12-4
D gene: TRBD2
J gene: TRBJ2-7
CDR3 DNA: TGTGCCAGCAGGAGACTAGCGGGAGGCCGCGAGCAGTACTTC
CDR3 protein: CASRRLAGGREQYF